The 32 T cell receptor beta chains given below trace back to one sample, sequenced in a study of T cells after yellow fever vaccination. TCRdb itself ran the 5' RACE reads through MiXCR, one entry per CDR3 protein. The sample lists roughly 500,000 distinct CDR3 sequences; under 25% were seen once. Source: PBMCs, taken 15 days after the yellow fever booster vaccination. The receptors shown here come from a young man who received the YFV17D yellow fever vaccine.

This clonotype was counted ten times or more. The V gene is TRBV7-3, the J gene TRBJ2-3; D may be TRBD2 (5 bases). The CDR3 is 13 amino acids. Germline-derived CDR1 and CDR2 are SGHTA and FQGTGA. V was shortened by 3 bases and J by 2 bases, with 6 bases between the two germline ends. CDR3 nucleotides: TGTGCCAGCAGCTTTAGCGACACAGATACGCAGTATTTT. Protein: CASSFSDTDTQYF.

V gene TRBV20-1 combines with J gene TRBJ2-1; D gene unclear. Trimming cost V 3 bases and J 2 bases, with 8 bases left between them. The CDR3 covers 13 residues. Looked up from germline, CDR1 is DFQATT and CDR2 is SNEGSKA (reference sequence). The CDR3 here is CSASGHTYNEQFF. The CDR3 DNA is TGCAGTGCTAGCGGGCACACCTACAATGAGCAGTTCTTC.

This clonotype was recorded at least ten times. This chain uses TRBV7-2 with TRBJ2-1, with a weak D call TRBD2 (6 bases). From germline, CDR1 is SGHTA and CDR2 FQGNSA. The CDR3 sequence is 10 residues long. With 8 bases removed from V and 7 bases from J, the gap between germline ends came to 6 bases. CDR3 sequence (DNA): TGTGCCAGCGGGGGGAATGAGCAGTTCTTC. Translated, it gives CASGGNEQFF.

CDR3 region: CASRGDRRETQYF. As DNA, the CDR3 is TGTGCCAGCAGGGGGGACAGGAGAGAGACCCAGTACTTC. This chain links TRBV27 with TRBJ2-5, with TRBD1 matching 8 bases. The V gene's germline CDR1 is MNHEY and CDR2 SMNVEV (reference sequence). After removal of 6 bases from V and 4 bases from J, the junction contained 4 bases not matched to a gene. The CDR3 is 13 residues long.

This clonotype has just a few counts. The chain employs TRBV11-1 and TRBJ2-5; 7 bases match TRBD1. The CDR3 length is 14 residues. The ends lost 1 base at V and 8 bases at J; junction bases unmatched: 7. From germline, CDR1 is SGHAT and CDR2 FQDESV (reference sequence). CDR3 in DNA: TGTGCCAGCAGCTTAGTTGTTGACAGGGCCACCCAGTACTTC. Residues: CASSLVVDRATQYF.

This chain joins TRBV20-1 and TRBJ2-3, with D unclear. The germline CDR1 and CDR2 sequences are DFQATT and SNEGSKA (reference sequence). Deletions cut 2 bases from V and 9 bases from J, with 12 bases between. The CDR3 runs 12 residues. CDR3 sequence (DNA): TGCAGTGCTAGACTTCCCCAAGGGACGCAGTATTTT. Its protein product is CSARLPQGTQYF.

V usage is TRBV5-5 and J usage is TRBJ1-5; TRBD1 matches 10 bases. The CDR3 spans 16 residues. V dropped 4 bases and J dropped 5; count of bases not matched to a gene: 9. CDR1 and CDR2 (germline): SGHKS, YYEKEE (reference sequence). The CDR3 spells CASSRSGTGVYQPQHF. The CDR3 nucleotides read TGTGCCAGCAGCAGGTCCGGGACAGGGGTGTATCAGCCCCAGCATTTT.

This chain's CDR3 is CASSQSGGRLSPLHF. The CDR3 region has the DNA TGTGCCAGCAGCCAGTCAGGGGGAAGGTTGTCGCCCCTCCACTTT. The chain recombines TRBV3-1 with TRBJ1-6, with TRBD1 matching 7 bases. V gave up 3 bases and J gave up 13 bases; unmatched junction bases: 12. CDR1 LGHDT and CDR2 YNNKEL come from the germline V gene (reference sequence). This CDR3 contains 15 residues.

The rearrangement joins TRBV3-1 to TRBJ1-3; D not resolved. V lost 9 bases and J lost 2, with 11 bases in between. Germline V gene data show CDR1 as LGHDT and CDR2 as YNNKEL (reference sequence). CDR3 length: 13 amino acids. CDR3 DNA: TGTGCCAGTGCCCTGGCAGCTGGAAACACCATATATTTT. Translation: CASALAAGNTIYF.

The chain is built from TRBV10-3 and TRBJ2-3; D gene unclear. Trimming stripped 9 bases from V and 1 base from J, with 11 bases between. This CDR3 is 13 amino acids long. The germline V gene encodes CDR1 ENHRY and CDR2 SYGVKD. The CDR3 DNA reads TGTGCCATTGGCCCCGTCGGCACAGATACGCAGTATTTT. It is translated as CAIGPVGTDTQYF.

The sample holds a few counts of this clonotype. The chain combines TRBV18 with TRBJ2-4, with D perhaps being TRBD1 or TRBD2 (5 bases each). CDR1 KGHSH and CDR2 LQKENI come from the germline V gene. Trimming removed 3 bases at V and 0 bases at J, with 15 bases between. The length of the CDR3 is 17 residues. CDR3 coding DNA: TGTGCCAGCTCACCCCCATCAGGGAGTCTAGCCAAAAACATTCAGTACTTC. As protein: CASSPPSGSLAKNIQYF.

The CDR3 bases are TGTGCCAGCAGCCGGGGAAGGCTGGGGACTAGCGGGAGGACAGATACGCAGTATTTT. This gives the protein CASSRGRLGTSGRTDTQYF. The chain employs TRBV3-1 and TRBJ2-3; 15 bases agree with TRBD2. This CDR3 region has 19 residues. V trimming: 4 bases; J trimming: 3 bases; junction bases outside the gene matches: 11. Germline CDR1 LGHDT, CDR2 YNNKEL (reference sequence).

This clonotype was seen repeatedly, ten times or more. V usage is TRBV29-1 and J usage is TRBJ2-1; 12 bases are a match to TRBD2. After removal of 5 bases from V and 7 bases from J, the junction contained 9 bases not matched to a gene. This CDR3 region has 15 residues. Germline CDR1 SQVTM, CDR2 ANQGSEA. CDR3 sequence (DNA): TGCAGCGTTCAAGGACTAGCGGGAAGTAGGAATGAGCAGTTCTTC. It codes for CSVQGLAGSRNEQFF.

This clonotype turned up a few times. At one end, the junction sequence differs from germline, possibly due to a read error. This chain joins TRBV12-3 or TRBV12-4 and TRBJ1-5; TRBD1 agrees at 7 bases. This CDR3 has 12 residues. The CDR3 sequence: CASSLGTPGQSF. The CDR3 nucleotides are TGTGCCAGCAGTTTAGGGACGCCGGGACAGAGTTTT.

This clonotype was seen a handful of times. V gene TRBV28 combines with J gene TRBJ1-1; the D is unclear. Germline values: CDR1 MDHEN, CDR2 SYDVKM. The V end was cut by 3 bases, the J end by 2 bases, with 19 bases between. The length of the CDR3 is 17 residues. The CDR3 DNA reads TGTGCCAGCAGTTTTTTCCCACCCACACGGATTAACACTGAAGCTTTCTTT. This codes for CASSFFPPTRINTEAFF.

The CDR3 here is CASSEREGEDYGYTF. For the CDR3, the DNA is TGTGCCAGCAGTGAAAGGGAGGGGGAGGACTATGGCTACACCTTC. The V call is TRBV6-1, the J call TRBJ1-2; D perhaps matches TRBD1 (6 bases). Germline V CDR1 and CDR2: MNHNS, SASEGT. V dropped 2 bases and J dropped 3 bases, with 13 bases sitting between them. The CDR3 is 15 amino acids.

A remark on this clonotype: As the CDR3 is not closed by the conserved phenylalanine or tryptophan, this likely results from a read error. The gene calls are TRBV20-1 and TRBJ1-4, with unresolved D. The germline gives CDR1 DFQATT, CDR2 SNEGSKA (reference sequence). CDR3 size: 13 residues. Trimming pared 0 bases from V and 3 bases from J, leaving 5 bases between. The CDR3: CSARDVANEKLFV. The CDR3 DNA sequence: TGCAGTGCTAGAGATGTGGCTAATGAAAAACTGTTTGTT.

This clonotype has more than one count but fewer than ten. This chain links TRBV20-1 with TRBJ2-1; D remains ambiguous. The CDR3 contains 14 residues. Trimming removed 6 bases at V and 0 bases at J, with 12 bases between. The germline V gene has CDR1 DFQATT and CDR2 SNEGSKA (reference sequence). Here the CDR3 DNA reads TGCAGTGCCAATTCGATTAGCTCCTACAATGAGCAGTTCTTC. It translates to CSANSISSYNEQFF.

The rearrangement joins TRBV19 to TRBJ1-5; a possible D gene is TRBD1 (6 bases). The CDR3 has 16 amino acids. Germline values: CDR1 LNHDA, CDR2 SQIVND (reference sequence). V was shortened by 8 bases and J by 4 bases, with 21 bases between the two germline ends. This chain's CDR3 is CASLGRTGTQNQPQHF. The CDR3 DNA reads as TGTGCCAGTCTCGGAAGAACCGGGACACAAAATCAGCCCCAGCATTTT.

This clonotype was seen only a few times. J is TRBJ2-1 and V is TRBV29-1, with 7 bases fitting TRBD1. CDR3 size: 10 residues. The trim removed 7 bases at V and 10 bases at J, leaving 4 bases unmatched. Germline assignment: CDR1 SQVTM and CDR2 ANQGSEA. CDR3 loop: CSALGGEQFF. CDR3 nucleotide sequence: TGCAGCGCCTTAGGGGGCGAGCAGTTCTTC.

The rearrangement joins TRBV27 to TRBJ2-7, with 7 bases aligning to TRBD2. With 1 base clipped from V and 0 bases from J, the junction kept 3 bases outside the gene matches. The CDR3 is 15 amino acids. Germline V gene lookup returns CDR1 MNHEY and CDR2 SMNVEV (reference sequence). The CDR3 DNA reads TGTGCCAGCAGTTTATTGCGGGGGATCTCCTACGAGCAGTACTTC. Translating it yields CASSLLRGISYEQYF.

This clonotype has a handful of counts. The chain couples TRBV5-1 to TRBJ1-2; D remains ambiguous. The CDR3 length is 12 residues. Germline-derived CDR1 and CDR2 are SGHRS and YFSETQ. V was pared by 4 bases and J by 6 bases, with 10 bases between. The CDR3 DNA follows: TGCGCCAGCAGCAGAGGGTCCGATGGCTACACCTTC. The encoded protein is CASSRGSDGYTF.

A few counts support this clonotype. This chain uses TRBV4-3 with TRBJ2-7, with TRBD2 as a possible D gene (5 bases). The CDR3 is 14 residues long. V was pared by 1 base and J by 6 bases, with 13 bases between. Germline loops: CDR1 LGHNA, CDR2 YSLEER. CDR3 in DNA: TGCGCCAGCAGCCAAGCCCTACTAGTTCCCGAGCAGTACTTC. This gives the protein CASSQALLVPEQYF.

This clonotype has more than one count but fewer than ten. J is TRBJ2-1 and V is TRBV6-2 or TRBV6-3; weak D call: TRBD2 (6 bases). V lost 1 base and J 5 bases, leaving 9 bases between the germline ends. This CDR3 has 14 amino acids. Germline CDR1 reads MNHEY; CDR2 reads SVGEGT. The CDR3 DNA is TGTGCCAGCAGTTACTTGACTAGAGACAATGAGCAGTTCTTC. Protein: CASSYLTRDNEQFF.

The chain joins TRBV7-2 to TRBJ1-4, with D maybe TRBD1 (5 bases). In germline, CDR1 is SGHTA, CDR2 FQGNSA. Deletions cut 5 bases from V and 5 bases from J, with 15 bases between. The CDR3 spans 15 residues. The CDR3: CASSPGGGLNEKLFF. The DNA of the CDR3 is TGTGCCAGCAGCCCCGGGGGAGGGTTAAATGAAAAACTGTTTTTT.

This clonotype has just a few counts. The chain recombines TRBV10-1 with TRBJ2-4; 10 positions agree with TRBD1. Trimming at V came to 0 bases and at J to 6 bases, leaving 8 bases not matched to a gene. Germline V gene lookup returns CDR1 WNHNN and CDR2 SYGVQD (reference sequence). There are 17 residues in the CDR3. CDR3 sequence: CASSESRAGTGVNIQYF. For the CDR3, the DNA is TGCGCCAGCAGTGAGTCCCGAGCCGGGACAGGGGTAAACATTCAGTACTTC.

The V gene is TRBV7-2, the J gene TRBJ2-4; 10 bases line up with TRBD1. This CDR3 is built from 14 residues. The J segment lost 8 bases and the V segment lost 5 bases, leaving 6 bases of the junction unmatched. CDR1 and CDR2 (germline): SGHTA, FQGNSA. As DNA, the CDR3 is TGTGCCAGCAGCGCCCAGACAGGGGGCTACATTCAGTACTTC. It is translated as CASSAQTGGYIQYF.

The gene calls are TRBV10-2 and TRBJ2-3; D perhaps matches TRBD2 (5 bases). Per the germline V gene, CDR1 is WSHSY and CDR2 is SAAADI. V lost 1 base to trimming and J lost 11 bases, with 10 bases between them. The CDR3 spans 12 residues. The CDR3 DNA sequence: TGCGCCAGCAGTGAGTTAGCGAGGAAGCAGTATTTT. It codes for CASSELARKQYF.

V gene TRBV12-3 or TRBV12-4 combines with J gene TRBJ2-1; 10 bases match TRBD2. This CDR3 is built from 15 residues. J gave up 9 bases and V 3 bases, and 8 bases lay outside the gene matches. DNA for the CDR3: TGTGCCAGCAGTTTGGAGCTAGCGGGAGATATTGAGCAGTTCTTC. It specifies CASSLELAGDIEQFF.

The rearrangement links TRBV20-1 to TRBJ2-7, with 7 bases lining up with TRBD1. V lost 3 bases and J lost 5; bases outside the gene matches: 10. This CDR3 has 14 amino acids. The germline V gene has CDR1 DFQATT and CDR2 SNEGSKA (reference sequence). CDR3 in DNA: TGCAGTGCTAGGTGGTCGGCAGGGGGTAACGAGCAGTACTTC. It codes for CSARWSAGGNEQYF.

The chain carries TRBV6-1 and TRBJ2-2; 7 bases fit TRBD1. Per germline, CDR1 MNHNS and CDR2 SASEGT. Trimming at V came to 5 bases and at J to 2 bases, leaving 5 bases not matched to a gene. This CDR3 is 15 amino acids long. This CDR3 reads CASSNDRANTGELFF. The CDR3 DNA sequence: TGTGCCAGCAGTAATGACAGGGCCAACACCGGGGAGCTGTTTTTT.

The chain recombines TRBV7-2 with TRBJ2-2, with D uncertain. V was cut by 5 bases and J by 5 bases, with 12 bases left in between. This CDR3 is built from 14 residues. Germline V gene lookup returns CDR1 SGHTA and CDR2 FQGNSA. DNA of the CDR3: TGTGCCAGCAGCCAACCGACTGTAACCGGGGAGCTGTTTTTT. Encoded protein: CASSQPTVTGELFF.